The rows below give T cell receptor beta chains drawn from one sample of a study of CD8 T cells in ankylosing spondylitis. TCRdb re-derived calls from the 5' RACE reads in MiXCR, one entry per CDR3 protein. Here the sample spans about 42,000 distinct CDR3 sequences, 2.5% to 3.5% being singletons. Sequenced material: blood, either unsorted or a sorted T cell fraction (not recorded which). The receptors stem from a male donor with ankylosing spondylitis or in good health (not recorded which). Both conserved end residues are part of each CDR3. Each record gives: D gene, V gene, J gene, clone size, CDR3 DNA, CDR3 protein. D genes are given only for firm matches. The size entry is marked missing in some rows and otherwise reads once, few, many or a size class.

d_call: -; v_call: TRBV9; j_call: TRBJ2-5; clone_size: many; cdr3_nt: TGTGCCAGCAGCCTAGCTCCAGGCGCGGAAGAGACCCAGTACTTC; cdr3_aa: CASSLAPGAEETQYF
d_call: TRBD1; v_call: TRBV9; j_call: TRBJ2-7; clone_size: few; cdr3_nt: TGTGCCAGCAGCGTAGGTGGACAGGTAACCTACGAGCAGTACTTC; cdr3_aa: CASSVGGQVTYEQYF
d_call: -; v_call: TRBV9; j_call: TRBJ2-2; clone_size: many; cdr3_nt: TGTGCCAGCAGCGTAGTGATGGCGAACACCGGGGAGCTGTTTTTT; cdr3_aa: CASSVVMANTGELFF
d_call: TRBD2; v_call: TRBV9; j_call: TRBJ2-1; clone_size: many; cdr3_nt: TGTGCCAGCAGCGTAGGGGGTGGACTAGCGGGCTTACGGTACAATGAGCAGTTCTTC; cdr3_aa: CASSVGGGLAGLRYNEQFF
d_call: TRBD1; v_call: TRBV9; j_call: TRBJ1-5; clone_size: many; cdr3_nt: TGTGCCAGCAGCGTCGGGACAGTCAATCAGCCCCAGCATTTT; cdr3_aa: CASSVGTVNQPQHF
d_call: -; v_call: TRBV9; j_call: TRBJ2-1; clone_size: many; cdr3_nt: TGTGCCAGCAGCGTAGGATCTACTAGATTGGATGAGCAGTTCTTC; cdr3_aa: CASSVGSTRLDEQFF
d_call: -; v_call: TRBV9; j_call: TRBJ2-1; clone_size: many; cdr3_nt: TGTGCCAGCAGCGTTCAAGAGTACAATGAGCAGTTCTTC; cdr3_aa: CASSVQEYNEQFF
d_call: -; v_call: TRBV9; j_call: TRBJ2-1; clone_size: many; cdr3_nt: TGTGCCAGCAGCGTATTCAGCGGCGATGAGCAGTTCTTC; cdr3_aa: CASSVFSGDEQFF
d_call: TRBD2; v_call: TRBV9; j_call: TRBJ2-5; clone_size: -; cdr3_nt: TGTGCCAGCAGCGTAGTGGGGACTACGGAGACCCAGTACTTC; cdr3_aa: CASSVVGTTETQYF
d_call: -; v_call: TRBV9; j_call: TRBJ2-4; clone_size: many; cdr3_nt: TGTGCCAGCAGCGTCGACGATGATGCTCCCGGGAACTTC; cdr3_aa: CASSVDDDAPGNF
d_call: TRBD2; v_call: TRBV9; j_call: TRBJ2-5; clone_size: many; cdr3_nt: TGTGCCAGCAGCGCAGCCGGGGGGGGAGGGGAGACCCAGTACTTC; cdr3_aa: CASSAAGGGGETQYF
d_call: -; v_call: TRBV9; j_call: TRBJ2-7; clone_size: many; cdr3_nt: TGTGCCAGCAGCAAAGGACAGTCACCCTCCTACGAGCAGTACTTC; cdr3_aa: CASSKGQSPSYEQYF
d_call: TRBD1; v_call: TRBV9; j_call: TRBJ1-4; clone_size: many; cdr3_nt: TGTGCCAGCAGCGTAGCTACAGGGGAGAGTGAAAAACTGTTTTTT; cdr3_aa: CASSVATGESEKLFF
d_call: TRBD2; v_call: TRBV9; j_call: TRBJ2-7; clone_size: many; cdr3_nt: TGTGCCAGCAGCGTGGGACTAGCGGGAAACGATCCCTACGAGCAGTACTTC; cdr3_aa: CASSVGLAGNDPYEQYF
d_call: TRBD1; v_call: TRBV9; j_call: TRBJ1-1; clone_size: many; cdr3_nt: TGTGCCAGCAGCCGACAGGGTTTCACTGAAGCTTTCTTT; cdr3_aa: CASSRQGFTEAFF
d_call: -; v_call: TRBV9; j_call: TRBJ1-3; clone_size: many; cdr3_nt: TGTGCCAGCAGCGTAGGGGGAAACGGGGACACCATATATTTT; cdr3_aa: CASSVGGNGDTIYF
d_call: TRBD2; v_call: TRBV9; j_call: TRBJ2-5; clone_size: many; cdr3_nt: TGTGCCAGCAGCGCCTCCTCCGGACTAGCGGGAGAGACCCAGTACTTC; cdr3_aa: CASSASSGLAGETQYF
d_call: -; v_call: TRBV9; j_call: TRBJ2-1; clone_size: many; cdr3_nt: TGTGCCAGCAGCCAAGGGGGGGTTGGGTCCTACAATGAGCAGTTCTTC; cdr3_aa: CASSQGGVGSYNEQFF
d_call: -; v_call: TRBV9; j_call: TRBJ2-5; clone_size: many; cdr3_nt: TGTGCCAGCAGCGTAGGAGGTAGCGTACAAGAGACCCAGTACTTC; cdr3_aa: CASSVGGSVQETQYF
d_call: TRBD2; v_call: TRBV9; j_call: TRBJ2-1; clone_size: many; cdr3_nt: TGTGCCAGCAGCGTAGAAGCGGGAGTATACAATGAGCAGTTCTTC; cdr3_aa: CASSVEAGVYNEQFF
d_call: -; v_call: TRBV9; j_call: TRBJ2-3; clone_size: many; cdr3_nt: TGTGCCAGCAGCGTCGCAACAGGGTCAGATACGCAGTATTTT; cdr3_aa: CASSVATGSDTQYF
d_call: TRBD2; v_call: TRBV9; j_call: TRBJ2-3; clone_size: many; cdr3_nt: TGTGCCAGCAGCGTATATGGGGGGGAGAGCACAGATACGCAGTATTTT; cdr3_aa: CASSVYGGESTDTQYF
d_call: TRBD2; v_call: TRBV9; j_call: TRBJ2-1; clone_size: many; cdr3_nt: TGTGCCAGCAGCACCCGGAGGCTAGCGGGAGCGGCTGATGAGCAGTTCTTC; cdr3_aa: CASSTRRLAGAADEQFF
d_call: -; v_call: TRBV9; j_call: TRBJ1-2; clone_size: many; cdr3_nt: TGTGCCAGCAGCGTAGGGGCGGGTGACTATGGCTACACCTTC; cdr3_aa: CASSVGAGDYGYTF
d_call: TRBD2; v_call: TRBV9; j_call: TRBJ2-7; clone_size: many; cdr3_nt: TGTGCCAGCAGCGTAGGGGAGGGTGGTGGGCGCTACGAGCAGTACTTC; cdr3_aa: CASSVGEGGGRYEQYF
d_call: TRBD2; v_call: TRBV9; j_call: TRBJ2-3; clone_size: many; cdr3_nt: TGTGCCAGCAGCCCCCGCATAGCGGGATACACAGATACGCAGTATTTT; cdr3_aa: CASSPRIAGYTDTQYF
d_call: -; v_call: TRBV9; j_call: TRBJ1-1; clone_size: many; cdr3_nt: TGTGCCAGCAGCGCTCAGACGTGGAACACTGAAGCTTTCTTT; cdr3_aa: CASSAQTWNTEAFF
d_call: TRBD2; v_call: TRBV9; j_call: TRBJ2-7; clone_size: many; cdr3_nt: TGTGCCAGCAGCCTGGGACTAGCGGGAGAGTACGAGCAGTACTTC; cdr3_aa: CASSLGLAGEYEQYF
d_call: TRBD2; v_call: TRBV9; j_call: TRBJ2-1; clone_size: many; cdr3_nt: TGTGCCAGCAGCTACGGGGGGGCAGGGTCCTACAATGAGCAGTTCTTC; cdr3_aa: CASSYGGAGSYNEQFF
d_call: -; v_call: TRBV9; j_call: TRBJ1-1; clone_size: -; cdr3_nt: TGTGCCAGCAGCGTAGGTAATAGGGAAACTGAAGCTTTCTTT; cdr3_aa: CASSVGNRETEAFF
d_call: -; v_call: TRBV9; j_call: TRBJ2-2; clone_size: many; cdr3_nt: TGTGCCAGCAGCGTACTTGAGAACACCGGGGAGCTGTTTTTT; cdr3_aa: CASSVLENTGELFF
d_call: -; v_call: TRBV9; j_call: TRBJ2-2; clone_size: many; cdr3_nt: TGTGCCAGCAGCGTAGTGGAGGGAGCCGCCGGGGAGCTGTTTTTT; cdr3_aa: CASSVVEGAAGELFF
d_call: -; v_call: TRBV9; j_call: TRBJ2-7; clone_size: many; cdr3_nt: TGTGCCAGCAGCGTAGCTCCGACAGGCTACGAGCAGTACTTC; cdr3_aa: CASSVAPTGYEQYF
d_call: TRBD1; v_call: TRBV9; j_call: TRBJ1-2; clone_size: many; cdr3_nt: TGTGCCAGCAGCGTCGAAGGGGACGTGCTGGGACAGGGTCATATTTGGGGCTATGGCTACACCTTC; cdr3_aa: CASSVEGDVLGQGHIWGYGYTF
d_call: -; v_call: TRBV9; j_call: TRBJ2-2; clone_size: many; cdr3_nt: TGTGCCAGCAGCGTAGGTCGGGGGACGAACACCGGGGAGCTGTTTTTT; cdr3_aa: CASSVGRGTNTGELFF
d_call: -; v_call: TRBV9; j_call: TRBJ2-3; clone_size: many; cdr3_nt: TGTGCCAGCAGCGCCTCACCATCAGATACGCAGTATTTT; cdr3_aa: CASSASPSDTQYF
d_call: TRBD2; v_call: TRBV9; j_call: TRBJ2-1; clone_size: -; cdr3_nt: TGTGCCAGCAGCCGGGGGACTAGCCGTGAGCAGTTCTTC; cdr3_aa: CASSRGTSREQFF
d_call: TRBD2; v_call: TRBV9; j_call: TRBJ2-2; clone_size: many; cdr3_nt: TGTGCCAGCAGCACTAGCGGGGTGGGAACCGGGGAGCTGTTTTTT; cdr3_aa: CASSTSGVGTGELFF
d_call: -; v_call: TRBV9; j_call: TRBJ2-1; clone_size: many; cdr3_nt: TGTGCCAGCAGCGTAGAGCCTAAGCGGCGGTACTACGGGGTCGATGAGCAGTTCTTC; cdr3_aa: CASSVEPKRRYYGVDEQFF
d_call: -; v_call: TRBV9; j_call: TRBJ1-4; clone_size: many; cdr3_nt: TGTGCCAGCAGTGGGGGTACAGTAGGTGAAAAACTGTTTTTT; cdr3_aa: CASSGGTVGEKLFF
d_call: TRBD1; v_call: TRBV9; j_call: TRBJ1-2; clone_size: many; cdr3_nt: TGTGCCAGCAGCGAGGGACAGGGGCGCAACTATGGCTACACCTTC; cdr3_aa: CASSEGQGRNYGYTF
d_call: TRBD2; v_call: TRBV9; j_call: TRBJ2-2; clone_size: many; cdr3_nt: TGTGCCAGCAGCGTAGCTTTAGCGGGAGGGCCGAACGCCGGGGAGCTGTTTTTT; cdr3_aa: CASSVALAGGPNAGELFF
d_call: TRBD1; v_call: TRBV9; j_call: TRBJ1-2; clone_size: many; cdr3_nt: TGTGCCAGCAGCACGAGCCCCGGGACAGGGGATGGCTACACCTTC; cdr3_aa: CASSTSPGTGDGYTF
d_call: -; v_call: TRBV9; j_call: TRBJ2-4; clone_size: many; cdr3_nt: TGTGCCAGCAGCCCCTTTTCCGGGATAAACATTCAGTACTTC; cdr3_aa: CASSPFSGINIQYF
d_call: -; v_call: TRBV9; j_call: TRBJ2-3; clone_size: -; cdr3_nt: TGTGCCAGCAGCGTAGGGGCTAGCCAGACAGATACGCAGTATTTT; cdr3_aa: CASSVGASQTDTQYF
d_call: TRBD2; v_call: TRBV9; j_call: TRBJ2-1; clone_size: many; cdr3_nt: TGTGCCAGCAGCGTAGCGGGGGGGGTTGGGGAGCAGTTCTTC; cdr3_aa: CASSVAGGVGEQFF
d_call: TRBD2; v_call: TRBV9; j_call: TRBJ2-3; clone_size: many; cdr3_nt: TGTGCCAGCAGCGTAGTGGCGGGAGTGGATACGCAGTATTTT; cdr3_aa: CASSVVAGVDTQYF
d_call: -; v_call: TRBV9; j_call: TRBJ1-2; clone_size: many; cdr3_nt: TGTGCCAGCCAGCAGTTAAACCTTAATGGCTACACCTTC; cdr3_aa: CASQQLNLNGYTF
d_call: TRBD2; v_call: TRBV9; j_call: TRBJ2-1; clone_size: many; cdr3_nt: TGTGCCAGCAGCGCACTAGCGGGAGTCTACAATGAGCAGTTCTTC; cdr3_aa: CASSALAGVYNEQFF
d_call: -; v_call: TRBV7-7; j_call: TRBJ2-4; clone_size: many; cdr3_nt: TGTGCCAGCAGCTTAGGGGCACCACTAGCCAAAAACATTCAGTACTTC; cdr3_aa: CASSLGAPLAKNIQYF
d_call: -; v_call: TRBV9; j_call: TRBJ2-3; clone_size: many; cdr3_nt: TGTGCCAGCAGCTCGTCGGGCACAGATACGCAGTATTTT; cdr3_aa: CASSSSGTDTQYF
d_call: -; v_call: TRBV9; j_call: TRBJ2-7; clone_size: many; cdr3_nt: TGTGCCAGCAGCGTAGTGGCTAGCGTCACCCACGAGCAGTACTTC; cdr3_aa: CASSVVASVTHEQYF
d_call: -; v_call: TRBV9; j_call: TRBJ1-3; clone_size: many; cdr3_nt: TGTGCCAGCAGCGGAGGGTCTCGCTCTGGAAACACCATATATTTT; cdr3_aa: CASSGGSRSGNTIYF
d_call: TRBD2; v_call: TRBV9; j_call: TRBJ2-1; clone_size: many; cdr3_nt: TGTGCCAGCAGCGCAGCTAGCGGGAGTTGGGTAGGTGAGCAGTTCTTC; cdr3_aa: CASSAASGSWVGEQFF
d_call: -; v_call: TRBV9; j_call: TRBJ2-1; clone_size: many; cdr3_nt: TGTGCCAGCAGCGTAGCTGGGGACTTCGCCGCCTACAATGAGCAGTTCTTC; cdr3_aa: CASSVAGDFAAYNEQFF
d_call: TRBD1; v_call: TRBV9; j_call: TRBJ2-7; clone_size: many; cdr3_nt: TGTGCCAGCAGCTTCACCGGGACAGGGCCTTACGAGCAGTACTTC; cdr3_aa: CASSFTGTGPYEQYF
d_call: -; v_call: TRBV9; j_call: TRBJ2-3; clone_size: many; cdr3_nt: TGTGCCAGCAGCGTAGAGGGCCCAGATACGCAGTATTTT; cdr3_aa: CASSVEGPDTQYF
d_call: -; v_call: TRBV9; j_call: TRBJ1-1; clone_size: many; cdr3_nt: TGTGCCAGCAGCCCAGATAGGGACACTGAAGCTTTCTTT; cdr3_aa: CASSPDRDTEAFF
d_call: -; v_call: TRBV9; j_call: TRBJ2-3; clone_size: many; cdr3_nt: TGTGCCAGCAGCGTAGGCGGCTGGCGGGATACGCAGTATTTT; cdr3_aa: CASSVGGWRDTQYF
d_call: -; v_call: TRBV9; j_call: TRBJ2-1; clone_size: many; cdr3_nt: TGTGCCAGCAGCGGTCAGCGGAGCTCCTACAATGAGCAGTTCTTC; cdr3_aa: CASSGQRSSYNEQFF